This TCR beta chain was identified in a study of cytomegalovirus exposure and HLA in healthy donors. The germline V gene encodes CDR1 SGHAT and CDR2 FQNNGV. This CDR3 contains 15 residues. With 3 bases clipped from V and 6 bases from J, the junction kept 9 bases outside the gene matches. The primer mix had 60 Vbeta and 13 Jbeta primers. Libraries were prepared by immunoSEQ multiplex PCR; TCRdb keeps only in-frame clonotypes and omits some of them. This sample has 150,000 or so clones, with about 82% found just once. Donors counted as nominally healthy when sampled, yet unrecorded immune exposures were likely.

Sequencing was done on a sample of PBMCs. J is TRBJ1-2 and V is TRBV11-2; TRBD1 matches 8 bases. The TCR was taken from a woman aged 45-65 years in good health and CMV-seropositive. CDR3 nucleotide sequence: TGTGCCAGCAGCTTGGGGACCGGGACAGGTCATGGCTACACCTTC. Translation: CASSLGTGTGHGYTF.